Below, one T cell receptor beta chain is given with its context. Its matching antigen is unknown. The sample comes from a study of blood T cells in healthy people across ages. Study results and limitations: Diversity of TCR beta correlated strongly with naive T cell percentage. Comparison with aged donors showed that long-lived donors had more naive CD4+ cells and higher diversity.

A J-beta primer mix and a sample-barcoded 5' primer were used in a second PCR of roughly 6 to 12 cycles. A minimum of 2.5 million CDR3-containing paired-end reads was obtained for each sample. TCRdb used MiXCR to reprocess the 5' RACE reads, holding one entry per CDR3 protein. The data contain about 1 million distinct CDR3 sequences, over 35% of them singletons. Trimming removed 6 bases from V and 3 bases from J; junction bases left unmatched: 7. This CDR3 contains 14 residues. The germline V gene encodes CDR1 SNHLY and CDR2 FYNNEI. Healthy individuals of Caucasian origin from Russia, aged about 6 to 100, served as donors.

This receptor was identified in an older woman in good health. The chain has TRBV2 and TRBJ1-2; 7 bases are shared with TRBD1. Sequencing was done on a sample of blood. In DNA, the CDR3 is TGTGCCAGCAGCGACAGGGACCTTTACTATGGCTACACCTTC. Protein product: CASSDRDLYYGYTF.